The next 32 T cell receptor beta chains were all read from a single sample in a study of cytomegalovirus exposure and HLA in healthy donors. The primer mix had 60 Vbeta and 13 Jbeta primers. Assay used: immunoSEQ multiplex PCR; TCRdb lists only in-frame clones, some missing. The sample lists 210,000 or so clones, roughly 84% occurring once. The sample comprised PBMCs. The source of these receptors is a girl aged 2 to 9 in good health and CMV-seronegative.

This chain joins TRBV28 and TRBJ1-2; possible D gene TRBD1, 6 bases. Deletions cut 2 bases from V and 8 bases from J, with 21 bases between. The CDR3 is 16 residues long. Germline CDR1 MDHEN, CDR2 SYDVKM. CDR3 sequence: CASSLPIGGAGEGYTF. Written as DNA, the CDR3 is TGTGCCAGCAGTTTACCAATCGGGGGGGCAGGGGAGGGCTACACCTTC.

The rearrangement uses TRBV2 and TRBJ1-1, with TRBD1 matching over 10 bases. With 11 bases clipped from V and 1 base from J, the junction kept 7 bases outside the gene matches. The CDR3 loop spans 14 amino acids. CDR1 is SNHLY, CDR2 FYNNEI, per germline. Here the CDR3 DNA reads TGTGCCGGAGGGACAGGGGCGAAGAACACTGAAGCTTTCTTT. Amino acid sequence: CAGGTGAKNTEAFF.

This CDR3 reads CASSLVVTGDLEQYF. CDR3 bases: TGTGCCAGCAGCTTAGTTGTTACAGGGGATCTGGAGCAGTACTTC. This chain links TRBV7-9 with TRBJ2-7; 7 nucleotides line up with TRBD1. After removal of 1 base from V and 7 bases from J, the junction contained 10 bases not matched to a gene. CDR1 is SEHNR and CDR2 is FQNEAQ in the germline V gene (reference sequence). The CDR3 has 15 amino acids.

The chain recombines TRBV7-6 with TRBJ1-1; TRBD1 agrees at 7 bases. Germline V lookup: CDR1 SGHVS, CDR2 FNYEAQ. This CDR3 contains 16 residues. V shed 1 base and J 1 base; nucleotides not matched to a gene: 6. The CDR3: CASSLVPGTANTEAFF. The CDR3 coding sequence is TGTGCCAGCAGCTTAGTTCCGGGGACAGCGAACACTGAAGCTTTCTTT.

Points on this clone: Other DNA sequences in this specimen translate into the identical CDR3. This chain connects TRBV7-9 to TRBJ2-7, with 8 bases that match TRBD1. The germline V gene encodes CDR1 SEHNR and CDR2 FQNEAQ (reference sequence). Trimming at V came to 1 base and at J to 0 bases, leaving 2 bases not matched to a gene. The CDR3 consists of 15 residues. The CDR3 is CASSLGDRSSYEQYF. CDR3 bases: TGTGCCAGCAGCTTAGGGGACAGGAGCTCCTACGAGCAGTACTTC.

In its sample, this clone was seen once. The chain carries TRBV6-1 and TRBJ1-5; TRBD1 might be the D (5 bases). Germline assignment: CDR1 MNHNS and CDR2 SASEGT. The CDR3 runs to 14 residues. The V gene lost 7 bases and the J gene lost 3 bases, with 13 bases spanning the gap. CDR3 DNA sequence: TGTGCCAGCACCCGCAAGACAGACAATCAGCCCCAGCATTTT. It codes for CASTRKTDNQPQHF.

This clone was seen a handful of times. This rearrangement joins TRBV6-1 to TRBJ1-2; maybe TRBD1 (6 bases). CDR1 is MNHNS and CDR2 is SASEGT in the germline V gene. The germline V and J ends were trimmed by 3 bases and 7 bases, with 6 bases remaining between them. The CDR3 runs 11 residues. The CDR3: CASSDRGGYTF. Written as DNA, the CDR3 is TGTGCCAGCAGTGACAGGGGTGGCTACACCTTC.

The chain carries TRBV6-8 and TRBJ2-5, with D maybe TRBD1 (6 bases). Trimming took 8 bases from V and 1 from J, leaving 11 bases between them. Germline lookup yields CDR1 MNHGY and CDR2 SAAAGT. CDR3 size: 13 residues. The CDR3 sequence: CASGGHLQETQYF. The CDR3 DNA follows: TGTGCCAGCGGGGGACACCTCCAAGAGACCCAGTACTTC.

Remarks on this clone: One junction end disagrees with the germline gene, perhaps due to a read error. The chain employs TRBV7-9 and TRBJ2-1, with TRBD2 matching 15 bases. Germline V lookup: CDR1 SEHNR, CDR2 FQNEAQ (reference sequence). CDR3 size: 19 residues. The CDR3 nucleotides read TGTTCCAGCAGCTCGGGGACTAGCGGGGGGCCTAGCTCCTACAATGAGCAGTTCTTC. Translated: CSSSSGTSGGPSSYNEQFF.

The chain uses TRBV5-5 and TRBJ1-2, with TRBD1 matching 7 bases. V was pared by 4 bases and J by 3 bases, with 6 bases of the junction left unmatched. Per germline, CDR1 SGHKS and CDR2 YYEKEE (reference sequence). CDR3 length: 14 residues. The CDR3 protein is CASSPRQGYYGYTF. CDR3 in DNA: TGTGCCAGCAGCCCCCGACAGGGTTACTATGGCTACACCTTC.

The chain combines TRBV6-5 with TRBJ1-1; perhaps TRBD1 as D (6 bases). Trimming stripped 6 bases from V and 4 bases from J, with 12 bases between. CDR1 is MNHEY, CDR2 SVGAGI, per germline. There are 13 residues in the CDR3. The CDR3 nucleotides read TGTGCCAGCAGCCTCGGACAGATCACTGAAGCTTTCTTT. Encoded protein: CASSLGQITEAFF.

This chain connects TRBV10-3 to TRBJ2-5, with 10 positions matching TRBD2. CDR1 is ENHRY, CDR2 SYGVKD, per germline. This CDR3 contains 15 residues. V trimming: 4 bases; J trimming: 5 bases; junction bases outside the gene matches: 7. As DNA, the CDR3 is TGTGCCATCAGTGCCGTAGCGGGGGGTAGGGAGACCCAGTACTTC. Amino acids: CAISAVAGGRETQYF.

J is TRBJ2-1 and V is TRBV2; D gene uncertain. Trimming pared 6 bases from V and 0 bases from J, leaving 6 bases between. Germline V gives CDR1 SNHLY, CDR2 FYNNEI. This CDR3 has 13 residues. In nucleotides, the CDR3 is TGTGCCAGCAGGAGAGTCTCCTACAATGAGCAGTTCTTC. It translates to CASRRVSYNEQFF.

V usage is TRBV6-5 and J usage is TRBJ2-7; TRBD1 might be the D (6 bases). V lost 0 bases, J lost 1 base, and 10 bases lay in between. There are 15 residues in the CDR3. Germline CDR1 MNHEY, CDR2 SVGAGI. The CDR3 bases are TGTGCCAGCAGTTACTCTCCCGGACAGTCCTACGAGCAGTACTTC. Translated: CASSYSPGQSYEQYF.

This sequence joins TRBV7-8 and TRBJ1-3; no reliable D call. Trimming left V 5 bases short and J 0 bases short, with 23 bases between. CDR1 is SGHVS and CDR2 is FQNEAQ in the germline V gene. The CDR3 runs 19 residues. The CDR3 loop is CASSPKSPFNSPSGNTIYF. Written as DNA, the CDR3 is TGTGCCAGCAGCCCAAAAAGCCCGTTCAACAGTCCCTCTGGAAACACCATATATTTT. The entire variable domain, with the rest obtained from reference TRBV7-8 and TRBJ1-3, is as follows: GAGVSQSPRYKVAKRGQDVALRCDPISGHVSLFWYQQALGQGPEFLTYFQNEAQLDKSGLPSDRFFAERPEGSVSTLKIQRTQQEDSAVYLCASSPKSPFNSPSGNTIYFGEGSWLTVV.

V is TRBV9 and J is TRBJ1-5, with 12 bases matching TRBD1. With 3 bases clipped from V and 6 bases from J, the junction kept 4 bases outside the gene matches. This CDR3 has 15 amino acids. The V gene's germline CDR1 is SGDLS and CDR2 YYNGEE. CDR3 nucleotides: TGTGCCAGCAGCGAGGGGACAGGGGGCGGTCAGCCCCAGCATTTT. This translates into CASSEGTGGGQPQHF.

The CDR3 is CASSIYRGNEQFF. The CDR3 DNA follows: TGTGCCAGTAGCATATACAGGGGCAATGAGCAGTTCTTC. V is TRBV19 and J is TRBJ2-1; 7 bases map to TRBD1. Germline loops: CDR1 LNHDA, CDR2 SQIVND (reference sequence). The CDR3 is 13 amino acids. Trimming at V came to 6 bases and at J to 6 bases, leaving 5 bases not matched to a gene. Drawing the rest from reference TRBV19 and TRBJ2-1, the complete variable domain is DGGITQSPKYLFRKEGQNVTLSCEQNLNHDAMYWYRQDPGQGLRLIYYSQIVNDFQKGDIAEGYSVSREKKESFPLTVTSAQKNPTAFYLCASSIYRGNEQFFGPGTRLTVL.

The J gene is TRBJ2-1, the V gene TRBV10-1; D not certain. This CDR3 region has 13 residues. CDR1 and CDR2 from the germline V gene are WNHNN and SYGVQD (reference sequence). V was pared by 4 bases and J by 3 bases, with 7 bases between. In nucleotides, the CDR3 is TGCGCCAGCAGTGTGTATAGCTACAATGAGCAGTTCTTC. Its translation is CASSVYSYNEQFF.

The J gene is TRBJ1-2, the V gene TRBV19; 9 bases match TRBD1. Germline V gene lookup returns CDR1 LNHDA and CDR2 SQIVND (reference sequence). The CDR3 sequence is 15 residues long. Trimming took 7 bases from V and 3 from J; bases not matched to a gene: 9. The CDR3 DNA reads TGTGCCAGTATACGACACACAGGGGGCGACTATGGCTACACCTTC. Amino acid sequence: CASIRHTGGDYGYTF.

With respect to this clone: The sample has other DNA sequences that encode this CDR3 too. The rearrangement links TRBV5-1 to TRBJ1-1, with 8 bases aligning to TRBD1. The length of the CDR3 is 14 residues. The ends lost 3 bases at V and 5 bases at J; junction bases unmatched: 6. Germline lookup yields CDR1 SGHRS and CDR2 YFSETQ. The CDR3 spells CASSSQGARTEAFF. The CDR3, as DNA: TGCGCCAGCAGCTCTCAGGGGGCGAGGACTGAAGCTTTCTTT.

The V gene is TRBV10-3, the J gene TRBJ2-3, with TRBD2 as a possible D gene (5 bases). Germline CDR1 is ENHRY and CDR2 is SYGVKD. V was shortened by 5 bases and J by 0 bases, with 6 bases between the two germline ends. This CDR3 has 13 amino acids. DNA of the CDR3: TGTGCCATCAGTACGGGGAGCACAGATACGCAGTATTTT. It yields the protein CAISTGSTDTQYF.

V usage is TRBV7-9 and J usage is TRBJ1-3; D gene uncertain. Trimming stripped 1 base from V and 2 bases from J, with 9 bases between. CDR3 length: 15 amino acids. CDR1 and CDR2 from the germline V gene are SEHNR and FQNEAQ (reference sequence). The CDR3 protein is CASSLEAAPGNTIYF. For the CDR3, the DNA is TGTGCCAGCAGCTTAGAGGCAGCGCCTGGAAACACCATATATTTT.

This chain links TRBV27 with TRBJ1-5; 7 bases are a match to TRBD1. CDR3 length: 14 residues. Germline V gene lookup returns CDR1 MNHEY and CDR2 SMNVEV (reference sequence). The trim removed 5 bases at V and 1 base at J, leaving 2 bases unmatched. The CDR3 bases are TGTGCCAGCAGTCCAGGGGGGAGCAATCAGCCCCAGCATTTT. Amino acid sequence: CASSPGGSNQPQHF.

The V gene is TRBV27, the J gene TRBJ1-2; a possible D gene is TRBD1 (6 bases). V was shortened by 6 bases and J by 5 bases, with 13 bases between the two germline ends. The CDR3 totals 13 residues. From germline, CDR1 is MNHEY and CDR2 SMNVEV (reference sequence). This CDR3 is CASSEQGDYGYTF. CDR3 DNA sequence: TGTGCCAGCAGCGAACAGGGAGATTATGGCTACACCTTC.

The CDR3 DNA reads TGTGCCATCAGTGAGTCCGGGACAGGATCACCCCTCCACTTT. Its protein is CAISESGTGSPLHF. This rearrangement joins TRBV10-3 to TRBJ1-6; 8 positions match TRBD1. CDR1 is ENHRY and CDR2 is SYGVKD in the germline V gene. The CDR3 spans 14 residues. With 0 bases clipped from V and 10 bases from J, the junction kept 2 bases outside the gene matches.

CDR3 sequence: CASRQGAIGELFF. DNA of the CDR3: TGTGCCAGCAGACAGGGGGCGATCGGGGAGCTGTTTTTT. The chain uses TRBV25-1 and TRBJ2-2; 9 bases align to TRBD1. V lost 6 bases to trimming and J lost 7 bases; unmatched junction nucleotides: 3. CDR1 is MGHDK, CDR2 SYGVNS, per germline. CDR3 size: 13 residues.

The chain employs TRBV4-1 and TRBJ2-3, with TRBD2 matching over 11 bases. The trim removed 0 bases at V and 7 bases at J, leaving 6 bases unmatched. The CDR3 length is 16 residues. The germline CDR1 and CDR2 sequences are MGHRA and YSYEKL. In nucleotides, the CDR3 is TGCGCCAGCAGCCAAGACGGGACTAGCGGTGCCTATACGCAGTATTTT. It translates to CASSQDGTSGAYTQYF.

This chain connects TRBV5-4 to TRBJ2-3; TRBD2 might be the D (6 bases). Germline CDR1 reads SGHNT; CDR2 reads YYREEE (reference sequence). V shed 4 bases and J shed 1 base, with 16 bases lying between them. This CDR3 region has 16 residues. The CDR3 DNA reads TGTGCCAGCAGCCAAGCGACTAGTGCGCGCACAGATACGCAGTATTTT. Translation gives CASSQATSARTDTQYF.

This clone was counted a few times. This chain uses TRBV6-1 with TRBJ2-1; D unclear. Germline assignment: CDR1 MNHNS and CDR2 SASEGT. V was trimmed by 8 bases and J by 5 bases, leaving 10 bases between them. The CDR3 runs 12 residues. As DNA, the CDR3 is TGTGCCAGCGGTGTGGCCGACAATGAGCAGTTCTTC. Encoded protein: CASGVADNEQFF.

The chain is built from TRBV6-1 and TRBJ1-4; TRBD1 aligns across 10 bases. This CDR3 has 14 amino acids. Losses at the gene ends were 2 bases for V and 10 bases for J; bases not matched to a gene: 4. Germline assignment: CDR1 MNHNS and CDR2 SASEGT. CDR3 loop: CASSERTGGAKLFF. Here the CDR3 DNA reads TGTGCCAGCAGTGAACGGACAGGGGGGGCAAAACTGTTTTTT.

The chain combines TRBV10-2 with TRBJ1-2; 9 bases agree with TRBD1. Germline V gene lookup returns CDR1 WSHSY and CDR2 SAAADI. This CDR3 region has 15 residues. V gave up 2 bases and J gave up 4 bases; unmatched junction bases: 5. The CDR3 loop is CASSEPGTGTYGYTF. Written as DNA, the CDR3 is TGCGCCAGCAGTGAGCCGGGGACAGGGACCTATGGCTACACCTTC.

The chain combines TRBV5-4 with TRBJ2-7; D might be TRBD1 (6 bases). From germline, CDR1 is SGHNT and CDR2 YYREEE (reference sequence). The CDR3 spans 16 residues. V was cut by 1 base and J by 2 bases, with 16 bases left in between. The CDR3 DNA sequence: TGTGCCAGCAGCTTGTACGGTAATAGGGGGACCTACGAGCAGTACTTC. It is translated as CASSLYGNRGTYEQYF.